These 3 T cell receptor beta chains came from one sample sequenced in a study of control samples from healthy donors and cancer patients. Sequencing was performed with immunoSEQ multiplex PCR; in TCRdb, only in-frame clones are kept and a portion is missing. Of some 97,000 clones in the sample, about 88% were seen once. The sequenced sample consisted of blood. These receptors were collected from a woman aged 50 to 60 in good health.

CDR3 loop: CAGRQGDRSAFF. The CDR3 DNA follows: TGTGCCGGGCGACAGGGGGATCGTTCGGCTTTCTTT. This rearrangement joins TRBV6-5 to TRBJ1-1; TRBD1 aligns across 9 bases. Trimming took 11 bases from V and 11 from J; bases not matched to a gene: 12. The CDR3 totals 12 residues. Germline CDR1 MNHEY, CDR2 SVGAGI.

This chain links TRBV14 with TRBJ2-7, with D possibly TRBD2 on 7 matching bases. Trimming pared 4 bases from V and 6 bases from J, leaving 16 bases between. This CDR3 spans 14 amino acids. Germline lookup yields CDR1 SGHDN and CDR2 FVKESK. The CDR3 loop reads CASSRGGPGGEQYV. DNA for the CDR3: TGTGCCAGCAGCCGGGGGGGGCCCGGCGGCGAGCAGTACGTC.

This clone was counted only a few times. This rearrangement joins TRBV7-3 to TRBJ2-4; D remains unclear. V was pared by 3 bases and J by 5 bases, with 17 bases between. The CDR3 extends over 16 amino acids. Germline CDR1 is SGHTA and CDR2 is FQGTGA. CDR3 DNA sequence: TGTGCCAGCAGCTTGGGTGGGTTGAGACGGGAAAACATTCAGTACTTC. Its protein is CASSLGGLRRENIQYF.